What follows is one T cell receptor beta chain and its context. No cognate antigen has been identified for it. There are no base qualities to consult, and no much larger clone falls within one base. TCRbeta CDR3 regions were amplified from genomic DNA by means of the immunoSEQ Assay, a bias-controlled multiplex PCR. The authors' pipeline ran thus. The number of nucleated cells in each sample was estimated by amplification of reference gene primers within the assay. To quantify the absolute abundance of each unique TCRbeta CDR3 rearrangement, sequence reads were collapsed and filtered. For each sample, productive Simpson clonality was calculated as the square root of Simpson's diversity index over productive rearrangements. Imported from immuneACCESS, the table was reduced by TCRdb to in-frame sequences with V and J called. These copies leave out some clones; in studies compared against another copy, an unresolved V gene accounts for under half, and the cause of the remainder is not known. V and J calls and clone size are as listed in that table; D and trimming were resolved from the DNA. This sample lists over 130,000 clones; 84% were detected once. The leading ten clones occupy 4% of the sample.

The data derive from a study of blood T cell repertoires in COVID-19 (dated by TCRdb to the early 2020s). Background on the whole study: Samples from collaborators originated in the United States, Italy and Spain and spanned both the acute and convalescent phases of COVID-19. Sample metadata almost always included a de-identified subject ID, COVID-19 status, age in years and sex. The material from the prospective study consisted of cDNA or gDNA derived from T cells, B-cell-depleted T cells, or PBMCs. Subjects who had been exposed to COVID-19, were actively infected with it, or had recovered from it provided the deeply sampled blood TCRbeta repertoires that made up the dataset. The samples were drawn from the first 160 participants of the ongoing ImmuneRACE study and from 1,254 subjects provided by 6 global collaborators. The repertoires were released in a freely available public database intended as a resource for research on the immune response to SARS-CoV-2. Where available, HLA class I and class II types were taken from metadata supplied by the sample provider and were not determined by assay-based typing.

Overall results and qualifications from the work: The quantity of clinical and demographic metadata differed by source and by participant and was supplied without curation.

Collaborating institutions collected whole blood in K2EDTA tubes following their own protocols. For TCRbeta analysis, collaborator samples were shipped as frozen whole blood, as isolated PBMCs, or as DNA extracted from either sample type. Per the germline V gene, SGHTS is the CDR1 and YDEGEE is the CDR2. At the junction V is shortened by 4 bases and J by 1 base; bases outside the gene matches: 12. From cysteine to phenylalanine, the CDR3 is 19 amino acids long. Only the CDR3 portion is preserved as DNA: 57 bases, with reading frame beginning at the first base. This sequence originates from a woman aged 55-69 years with acute or convalescent COVID-19. The sequence joins TRBV5-8 to TRBJ2-1, with 12 bases aligning to TRBD2. The sample consisted of peripheral blood. The DNA sequence is as follows: TGTGCCAGCAGCCTGGGGTGGGATCTAGCGGGAGGGTCCTACAATGAGCAGTTCTTC. Its protein reads: CASSLGWDLAGGSYNEQFF.